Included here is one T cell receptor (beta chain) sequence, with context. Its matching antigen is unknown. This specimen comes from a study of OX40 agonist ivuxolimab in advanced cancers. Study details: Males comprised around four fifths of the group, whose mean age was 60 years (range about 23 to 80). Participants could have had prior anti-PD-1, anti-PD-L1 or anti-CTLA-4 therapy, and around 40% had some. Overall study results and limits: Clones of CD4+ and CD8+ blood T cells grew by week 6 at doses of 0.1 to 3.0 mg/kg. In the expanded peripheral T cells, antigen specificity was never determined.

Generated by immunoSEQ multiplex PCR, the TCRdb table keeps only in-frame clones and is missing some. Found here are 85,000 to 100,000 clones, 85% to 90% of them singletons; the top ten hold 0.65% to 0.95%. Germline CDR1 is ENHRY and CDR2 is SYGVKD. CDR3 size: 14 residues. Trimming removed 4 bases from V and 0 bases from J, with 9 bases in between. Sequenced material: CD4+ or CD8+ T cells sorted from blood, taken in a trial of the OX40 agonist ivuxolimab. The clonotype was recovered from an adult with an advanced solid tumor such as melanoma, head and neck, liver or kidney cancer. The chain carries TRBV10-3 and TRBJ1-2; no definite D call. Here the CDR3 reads CAISGTSANYGYTF. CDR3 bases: TGTGCCATCAGTGGGACTTCAGCTAACTATGGCTACACCTTC.